The sequence of this TCR beta chain was determined in a study of CD8 T cells in Susac syndrome. RNA, at about 0.45 to 1 ug, was reverse transcribed with random hexamers. MiXCR, run by TCRdb on the immunoSEQ multiplex PCR reads, gives a single entry per CDR3 protein. Counted here are over 120,000 distinct CDR3 sequences, about 95% occurring once; the ten biggest clones make up 0.13% to 0.15%. Trimming took off 5 bases at V and 0 bases at J, with 13 bases between the two ends. The CDR3 spans 15 residues. Germline CDR1 is SEHNR and CDR2 is FQNEAQ (reference sequence). V usage is TRBV7-9 and J usage is TRBJ1-2; a possible D gene is TRBD1 (6 bases). The specimen sequenced was CD4+ T cells from PBMCs. This clonotype originated in a human donor with Susac syndrome. The CDR3 DNA sequence: TGTGCCAGCAGCCAAGGACAGAGAGCTAACTATGGCTACACCTTC. Its protein is CASSQGQRANYGYTF.